This TCR beta chain was observed in a study of T cells expressing NK-cell markers. Turning to the study itself: The study drew TCR beta repertoires from sorted CD3+CD56+NKG2C+, CD3+CD56+NKG2C- and CD3+CD56-NKG2C+ T cells.

Germline CDR1 SGHDN, CDR2 FVKESK. CDR3 length: 15 residues. No DNA is given; TCRdb re-called the 5' RACE reads and lists each CDR3 protein once. This sample's clone table lists a few hundred thousand distinct CDR3 sequences. Input material: blood T cells: a sorted CD56 or NKG2C T cell subset, CD4+ or CD8+ T cells, or bulk PBMC T cells (not recorded which). The clonotype originates from a woman aged 45 to 65 in good health. The V and J genes are TRBV14 and TRBJ2-5; TCRdb selects TRBD1, and the lack of DNA leaves this call unchecked. The CDR3 spells CASSYLRGFQETQYF.